Below, 29 T cell receptor beta chains from the same sample are listed, as sequenced in a study of molecular identifiers for immune sequencing clone quantification (dated 2018 in TCRdb). Library preparation was by PCR. The sequencer listed for this sample is NextSeq 500. The public sequencing data were trimmed at Q25 with fastp and processed into clonotypes with MiXCR by TCRdb, which kept only in-frame beta chains. Rows with one shared CDR3 protein collapse into an entry with the most common genes and DNA. Present in this sample are 490,000 or so distinct CDR3 sequences, less than 30% of which were seen just once. The ten largest make up around 0.79% of the sample. Sequenced material: naive CD8+ T cells from blood, with Jurkat cell RNA spiked in. The intended sense of this specimen's cell subset or site label: FACS-sorted CD8+CD4-CCR7+CD45RA+ naive T cells. The receptor set was obtained from a human donor in good health. Some libraries in this study had Jurkat cell RNA spiked in.

The chain links TRBV7-9 to TRBJ2-3; D call uncertain. CDR3 length: 14 residues. Germline CDR1 is SEHNR and CDR2 is FQNEAQ (reference sequence). Trimming removed 4 bases from V and 2 bases from J, with 10 bases in between. The CDR3, as DNA: TGTGCCAGCAGCTCCAATGACCTCACAGATACGCAGTATTTT. Translating gives CASSSNDLTDTQYF.

This clonotype was counted a few times. The chain couples TRBV28 to TRBJ1-5, with D tentatively TRBD1 (5 bases). The V gene lost 3 bases and the J gene lost 6 bases, with 12 bases spanning the gap. The germline V gene has CDR1 MDHEN and CDR2 SYDVKM. The CDR3 consists of 14 residues. The CDR3 bases are TGTGCCAGCAGTTTTGGGGGAAGGGGTCAGCCCCAGCATTTT. Residues: CASSFGGRGQPQHF.

Concerning this clonotype: This could be a read error, since a much larger clone is one nucleotide away. The CDR3 sequence: CASSLGRHSTNEKLIF. The CDR3 region has the DNA TGTGCCAGCAGCTTAGGCCGACACTCAACTAATGAAAAACTGATTTTT. The chain employs TRBV7-2 and TRBJ1-4; no definite D call. CDR3 length: 16 amino acids. Germline CDR1 is SGHTA and CDR2 is FQGNSA.

The chain recombines TRBV4-1 with TRBJ2-2, with D perhaps TRBD1 (5 bases). CDR3 length: 16 amino acids. Trimming took off 4 bases at V and 4 bases at J, with 16 bases between the two ends. Germline loops: CDR1 MGHRA, CDR2 YSYEKL. The CDR3 DNA sequence: TGCGCCAGCAGCCTAAGTGGGGCGCAGGGCACCGGGGAGCTGTTTTTT. Residues: CASSLSGAQGTGELFF.

The rearrangement uses TRBV11-3 and TRBJ2-7; the D is unclear. The CDR3 is made up of 16 amino acids. CDR1 SGHNT and CDR2 YENEEA come from the germline V gene. Trimming left V 5 bases short and J 0 bases short, with 17 bases between. The CDR3 region has the DNA TGTGCCAGCAGCCCTACACAGACACATACCTCCTACGAGCAGTACTTC. Translated: CASSPTQTHTSYEQYF.

This clonotype was recorded many times. CDR3 in amino acids: CATTAGSHTGELFF. For the CDR3, the DNA is TGTGCCACAACAGCGGGGAGCCACACCGGGGAGCTGTTTTTT. The chain links TRBV12-3 or TRBV12-4 to TRBJ2-2; TRBD2 aligns across 7 bases. The CDR3 totals 14 residues. With V trimmed by 10 bases and J by 3 bases, 8 bases remained unmatched.

The rearrangement links TRBV24-1 to TRBJ2-1; D possibly corresponds to TRBD2 (5 bases). Per germline, CDR1 KGHDR and CDR2 SFDVKD. With 9 bases removed from V and 1 base from J, the gap between germline ends came to 12 bases. The CDR3 consists of 14 residues. The CDR3: CATRGGPSYNEQFF. The DNA of the CDR3 is TGTGCCACCCGAGGCGGGCCTTCCTACAATGAGCAGTTCTTC.

As concerns this clonotype: A much larger clone sits a single nucleotide away, making a read error possible. The J gene is TRBJ2-3, the V gene TRBV5-1; D perhaps matches TRBD1 (7 bases). Germline values: CDR1 SGHRS, CDR2 YFSETQ. This CDR3 comprises 15 residues. The CDR3 loop is CTSSLTGRNTDTQYF. In nucleotides, the CDR3 is TGCACCAGCAGCTTGACAGGGAGGAACACAGATACGCAGTATTTT.

V is TRBV20-1 and J is TRBJ2-5; 9 nucleotides line up with TRBD2. The CDR3 has 15 residues. Trimming took 2 bases from V and 9 from J; bases not matched to a gene: 13. Germline-derived CDR1 and CDR2 are DFQATT and SNEGSKA (reference sequence). CDR3: CSARIGGRVVWAQYF. The CDR3 nucleotides read TGCAGTGCTAGAATAGGCGGGAGGGTCGTTTGGGCCCAGTACTTC.

The CDR3 region has the DNA TGCGCCAGCAGCCAAGATATAGGGGTGGTTCTGAGAGGCTACACCTTC. Translated: CASSQDIGVVLRGYTF. The chain has TRBV4-1 and TRBJ1-2, with D perhaps TRBD1 (5 bases). This CDR3 region has 16 residues. Trimming removed 0 bases from V and 8 bases from J, with 19 bases in between. Germline CDR1 reads MGHRA; CDR2 reads YSYEKL.

The CDR3 protein is CASFTARGAMSEAFF. CDR3 DNA sequence: TGTGCCAGCTTTACCGCACGCGGGGCCATGTCTGAAGCTTTCTTT. The V gene is TRBV6-5, the J gene TRBJ1-1; a weak D match, TRBD1 (5 bases). Trimming removed 8 bases from V and 6 bases from J, with 22 bases in between. Germline CDR1 MNHEY, CDR2 SVGAGI. The CDR3 has 15 residues.

The chain employs TRBV4-2 and TRBJ2-6, with D perhaps given as TRBD1 or TRBD2 (5 bases each). The length of the CDR3 is 16 residues. V lost 3 bases, J lost 0 bases, and 9 bases lay in between. CDR1 is LGHNA and CDR2 is YNFKEQ in the germline V gene. The CDR3 loop is CASSQGDSSGANVLTF. As DNA, the CDR3 is TGTGCCAGCAGCCAGGGAGACAGCTCTGGGGCCAACGTCCTGACTTTC.

The chain links TRBV5-1 to TRBJ1-2; D call uncertain. The CDR3 runs 14 residues. CDR1 SGHRS and CDR2 YFSETQ come from the germline V gene. Trimming shortened V by 0 bases and J by 6 bases, and 12 bases separated the two germline ends. The CDR3 DNA reads as TGCGCCAGCAGCTTGGAGTACGGGGTGGATGGCTACACCTTC. This sequence encodes CASSLEYGVDGYTF.

This clonotype was counted ten times or more. This chain joins TRBV27 and TRBJ2-7, with a tentative D call TRBD1 (5 bases). The germline V and J ends were trimmed by 5 bases and 0 bases, with 23 bases remaining between them. The germline V gene encodes CDR1 MNHEY and CDR2 SMNVEV (reference sequence). The CDR3 runs 18 residues. CDR3 in amino acids: CASSPWSRPTDSSYEQYF. In nucleotides, the CDR3 is TGTGCCAGCAGTCCCTGGAGTAGGCCGACCGACAGCTCCTACGAGCAGTACTTC.

This clonotype came up a few times. Germline is not matched at one junction end, which may reflect a read error. The V call is TRBV20-1, the J call TRBJ2-7; tentatively, D is TRBD2 (6 bases). Germline V gives CDR1 DFQATT, CDR2 SNEGSKA (reference sequence). The CDR3 is made up of 14 amino acids. The CDR3 DNA reads as TGCAGTGCCAGAGCCGGGACTGTGTCCTACGAGCAGTACTTC. This encodes CSARAGTVSYEQYF.

Details on this clonotype: The junction differs from germline at one of its ends, possibly a read error. The chain recombines TRBV20-1 with TRBJ2-3, with TRBD2 matching 7 bases. Germline values: CDR1 DFQATT, CDR2 SNEGSKA (reference sequence). The CDR3 consists of 15 residues. The CDR3 nucleotides read TGCAATGCTCCGTGGGGGGGGGACTACACAGATACGCAGTATTTT. Its translation: CNAPWGGDYTDTQYF.

This clonotype came up a few times. This chain joins TRBV14 and TRBJ1-1, with D uncertain. This CDR3 comprises 12 residues. V was pared by 1 base and J by 7 bases, with 7 bases between. Germline V gene sequence: CDR1 SGHDN, CDR2 FVKESK. CDR3 sequence reads: CASSQVVNEAFF. Here the CDR3 DNA reads TGTGCCAGCAGCCAAGTCGTAAATGAAGCTTTCTTT. Together with reference TRBV14 and TRBJ1-1, the CDR3 gives the full variable domain: EAGVTQFPSHSVIEKGQTVTLRCDPISGHDNLYWYRRVMGKEIKFLLHFVKESKQDESGMPNNRFLAERTGGTYSTLKVQPAELEDSGVYFCASSQVVNEAFFGQGTRLTVV.

The chain employs TRBV4-1 and TRBJ2-7; TRBD1 agrees at 7 bases. The germline gives CDR1 MGHRA, CDR2 YSYEKL. V was clipped by 4 bases and J by 3 bases; unmatched bases: 12. The CDR3 runs to 16 residues. CDR3 in DNA: TGCGCCAGCAGCCCCTCATCCGGGACAGCCAACTACGAGCAGTACTTC. This encodes CASSPSSGTANYEQYF.

There are many counts of this clonotype. The J gene is TRBJ2-3, the V gene TRBV10-1; unclear D gene. Trimming took off 3 bases at V and 0 bases at J, with 7 bases between the two ends. The CDR3 is 14 residues long. Per the germline V gene, CDR1 is WNHNN and CDR2 is SYGVQD (reference sequence). CDR3 residues: CASSEGTSTDTQYF. For the CDR3, the DNA is TGCGCCAGCAGTGAAGGAACTAGCACAGATACGCAGTATTTT.

In this sample, this clonotype turned up a few times. This chain joins TRBV7-9 and TRBJ2-7; the match to TRBD2 covers 10 bases. The V gene end was trimmed by 5 bases and the J gene end by 6 bases; junction bases not matched to a gene: 10. There are 15 residues in the CDR3. Germline assignment: CDR1 SEHNR and CDR2 FQNEAQ (reference sequence). The CDR3 DNA is TGTGCCAGCAGCCAGGAAGCGGGAGGGCCCGTCGAGCAGTACTTC. This sequence encodes CASSQEAGGPVEQYF.

The chain uses TRBV20-1 and TRBJ1-1, with D perhaps TRBD1 (6 bases). This CDR3 spans 17 amino acids. The ends were cut back, 0 bases at V and 5 bases at J, with 22 bases in the middle. Germline lookup yields CDR1 DFQATT and CDR2 SNEGSKA (reference sequence). The CDR3 region is CSARDSSSGVVGTEAFF. In DNA, the CDR3 is TGCAGTGCTAGAGATTCGAGTTCAGGGGTCGTCGGGACTGAAGCTTTCTTT.

With respect to this clonotype: This may be a read error, as it is one base from a much larger clone. The chain is built from TRBV7-6 and TRBJ2-3, with a tentative D call TRBD2 (5 bases). Germline-derived CDR1 and CDR2 are SGHVS and FNYEAQ. This CDR3 has 14 amino acids. The CDR3 here is CTSSLLGDTDTQYF. The CDR3 DNA reads TGTACCAGCAGCTTATTGGGAGACACAGATACGCAGTATTTT.

The chain links TRBV20-1 to TRBJ1-1; 8 nucleotides agree with TRBD1. CDR3 size: 15 residues. V lost 0 bases to trimming and J lost 1 base; unmatched junction nucleotides: 4. In germline, CDR1 is DFQATT, CDR2 SNEGSKA (reference sequence). The CDR3 sequence is CSARDRQGPNTEAFF. The CDR3 region has the DNA TGCAGTGCTAGAGATAGACAGGGGCCGAACACTGAAGCTTTCTTT.

With regard to this clonotype: Possible read error: a much larger clone is one base away. The rearrangement links TRBV9 to TRBJ1-1; tentative D call: TRBD1 (5 bases). This CDR3 has 12 residues. CDR1 is SGDLS, CDR2 YYNGEE, per germline. The CDR3 is CAGREGTLEAFF. The CDR3 DNA reads TGTGCCGGCAGGGAGGGCACACTCGAAGCTTTCTTT.

Turning to this clonotype: A much larger clonotype is one base distant, so this may be a read error. Likely a read error: the CDR3 ends without its conserved phenylalanine or tryptophan. The chain carries TRBV28 and TRBJ2-5; D remains ambiguous. Germline loops: CDR1 MDHEN, CDR2 SYDVKM. The CDR3 contains 13 residues. Trimming pared 3 bases from V and 3 bases from J, leaving 8 bases between. The CDR3 DNA sequence: TGTGCCAGCAGTTTGGGCCGAGAAGAGACCCAGTACCTC. As protein: CASSLGREETQYL.

The rearrangement joins TRBV4-3 to TRBJ2-1; 8 nucleotides align to TRBD2. The germline V gene encodes CDR1 LGHNA and CDR2 YSLEER. Trimming took 0 bases from V and 9 from J; bases not matched to a gene: 7. The CDR3 runs to 15 residues. The CDR3 coding sequence is TGCGCCAGCAGCCAAGATTCGGGAGGGCCGATTGAGCAGTTCTTC. Translation: CASSQDSGGPIEQFF.

The gene calls are TRBV7-9 and TRBJ2-5; 8 bases fit TRBD1. Per germline, CDR1 SEHNR and CDR2 FQNEAQ (reference sequence). The junction had 7 bases not matched to a gene; V was cut back by 2 bases and J by 2 bases. The CDR3 has 16 residues. The CDR3 bases are TGTGCCAGCAGCTTAATTCTCAGGGGGCCTCAAGAGACCCAGTACTTC. Its translation is CASSLILRGPQETQYF.

This clonotype appeared many times. V usage is TRBV7-9 and J usage is TRBJ2-3; 14 bases fit TRBD2. The germline V gene encodes CDR1 SEHNR and CDR2 FQNEAQ (reference sequence). The V segment lost 5 bases and the J segment 2 bases; nucleotides outside the gene matches: 9. This CDR3 is 18 amino acids long. The DNA of the CDR3 is TGTGCCAGCAGCCCGACTCGGACTAGCGGGGGGTCCACAGATACGCAGTATTTT. Amino acids: CASSPTRTSGGSTDTQYF.

This clonotype turned up a few times. The gene calls are TRBV20-1 and TRBJ2-3; D gene uncertain. V dropped 0 bases and J dropped 1 base, with 8 bases sitting between them. The CDR3 has 14 residues. Germline CDR1 and CDR2: DFQATT and SNEGSKA (reference sequence). In nucleotides, the CDR3 is TGCAGTGCTAGAGAGTTGCAAGGCACAGATACGCAGTATTTT. It is translated as CSARELQGTDTQYF.